This T cell receptor (beta chain) was identified in a study of blood T cell repertoires in COVID-19 (dated by TCRdb to about 2020). Concerning the study at large: Samples from collaborators originated in the United States, Italy and Spain and spanned both the acute and convalescent phases of COVID-19. The dataset comprised deeply sampled blood TCRbeta repertoires from subjects exposed to, actively infected with, or recovered from COVID-19. A de-identified subject ID, COVID-19 status, age in years and sex were almost always included in the sample metadata. The repertoires were released in a freely available public database meant as a resource for research on the immune response to SARS-CoV-2. Where HLA class I and class II types were available, the types were taken from metadata supplied by the sample provider, not from assay-based typing. The samples were drawn from two sources: the first 160 participants of the ongoing ImmuneRACE study, and fewer than 1,500 subjects contributed by 6 global collaborators. The prospective study material was composed of cDNA or gDNA derived from T cells, B-cell-depleted T cells, or PBMCs.

General study outcomes and caveats: The amount of clinical and demographic metadata varied by source and participant and was provided uncurated.

TCRbeta CDR3 regions were amplified from genomic DNA by means of the immunoSEQ Assay, a bias-controlled multiplex PCR. As for the authors' bioinformatics: Within the assay, amplification of reference gene primers was used to estimate how many nucleated cells each sample contained. Sequence reads were collapsed and filtered to measure the absolute abundance of every unique TCRbeta CDR3 rearrangement. Productive Simpson clonality was computed per sample as the square root of Simpson's diversity index over productive rearrangements. TCRdb took over this immuneACCESS table, retaining in-frame rearrangements with V and J assigned. Such tables are incomplete; in checked studies, under half of the missing clones stem from an unresolved V gene, and the remainder is unexplained. V and J calls and clone size are as listed in that table; D and trimming were resolved from the DNA. The sample data list tens of thousands of clones, and 88% of these were observed just once. The top ten hold 9.1% of the sample.

Remarks on this clone: Its antigen remains undetermined. No base quality information exists; no much larger clone differs at one position.

The collaborating institutions used their own protocols to collect whole blood in K2EDTA tubes. For TCRbeta analysis, collaborators shipped samples as frozen whole blood, isolated PBMCs, or DNA extracted from either of those sample types. The sequencing sample was made of peripheral blood. This clonotype was sampled from a human donor in a cohort sampled during active COVID-19.

In nucleotide form, the sequence is TGTGCCAGCAGACCCCAGGGTTTTGGTTCCCTTCGAGCTTTCTTT. This codes for CASRPQGFGSLRAFF. The sequence joins TRBV27 to TRBJ1-1; TRBD1 is a weak D gene call, 5 bases matching. V lost 6 bases and J lost 10 bases; the stretch between them is 24 bases long. Including the terminal cysteine and phenylalanine, the CDR3 comprises 15 residues. The only DNA kept is the CDR3, 45 bases in frame from the first base. CDR1 MNHEY and CDR2 SMNVEV are derived from the germline V gene (reference sequence).